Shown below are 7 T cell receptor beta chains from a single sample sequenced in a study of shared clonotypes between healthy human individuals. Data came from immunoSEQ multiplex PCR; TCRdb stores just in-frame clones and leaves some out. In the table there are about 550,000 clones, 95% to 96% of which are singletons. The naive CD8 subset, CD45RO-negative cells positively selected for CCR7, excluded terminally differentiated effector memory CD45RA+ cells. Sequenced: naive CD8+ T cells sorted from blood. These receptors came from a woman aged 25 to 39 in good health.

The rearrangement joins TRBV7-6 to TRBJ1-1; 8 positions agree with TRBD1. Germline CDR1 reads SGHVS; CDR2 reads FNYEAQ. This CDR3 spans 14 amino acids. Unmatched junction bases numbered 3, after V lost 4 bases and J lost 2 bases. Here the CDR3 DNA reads TGTGCCAGCAGCTCCGACAGGGGTAACACTGAAGCTTTCTTT. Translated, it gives CASSSDRGNTEAFF.

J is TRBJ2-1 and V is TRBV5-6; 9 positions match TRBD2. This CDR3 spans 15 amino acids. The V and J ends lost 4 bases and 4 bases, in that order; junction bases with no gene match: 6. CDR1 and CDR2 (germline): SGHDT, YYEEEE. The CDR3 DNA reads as TGTGCCAGCAGCCTAGCGGGAACCTGGTACAATGAGCAGTTCTTC. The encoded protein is CASSLAGTWYNEQFF.

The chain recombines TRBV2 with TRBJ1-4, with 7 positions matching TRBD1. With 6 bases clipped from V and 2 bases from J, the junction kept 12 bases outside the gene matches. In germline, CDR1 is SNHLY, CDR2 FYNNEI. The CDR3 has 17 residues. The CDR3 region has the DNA TGTGCCAGCAGGAGATCGCAGGGGGGGCTTACTAATGAAAAACTGTTTTTT. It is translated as CASRRSQGGLTNEKLFF.

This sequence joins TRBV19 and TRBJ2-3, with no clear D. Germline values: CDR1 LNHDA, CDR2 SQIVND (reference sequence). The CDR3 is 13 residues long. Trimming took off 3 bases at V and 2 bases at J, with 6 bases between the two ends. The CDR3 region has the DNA TGTGCCAGTAGTATTTTTATCACAGATACGCAGTATTTT. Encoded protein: CASSIFITDTQYF. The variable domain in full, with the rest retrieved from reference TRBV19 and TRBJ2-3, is DGGITQSPKYLFRKEGQNVTLSCEQNLNHDAMYWYRQDPGQGLRLIYYSQIVNDFQKGDIAEGYSVSREKKESFPLTVTSAQKNPTAFYLCASSIFITDTQYFGPGTRLTVL.

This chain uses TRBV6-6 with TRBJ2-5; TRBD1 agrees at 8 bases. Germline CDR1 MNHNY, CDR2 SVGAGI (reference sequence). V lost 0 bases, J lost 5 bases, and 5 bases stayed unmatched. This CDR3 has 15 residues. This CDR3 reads CASSYSTGARETQYF. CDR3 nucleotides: TGTGCCAGCAGTTACTCGACAGGGGCGAGGGAGACCCAGTACTTC.

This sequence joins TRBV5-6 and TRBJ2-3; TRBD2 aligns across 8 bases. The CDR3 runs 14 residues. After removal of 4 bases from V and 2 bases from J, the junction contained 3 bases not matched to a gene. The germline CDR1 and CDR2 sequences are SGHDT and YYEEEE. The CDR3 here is CASSISGNTDTQYF. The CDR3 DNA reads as TGTGCCAGCAGCATTAGCGGGAACACAGATACGCAGTATTTT.

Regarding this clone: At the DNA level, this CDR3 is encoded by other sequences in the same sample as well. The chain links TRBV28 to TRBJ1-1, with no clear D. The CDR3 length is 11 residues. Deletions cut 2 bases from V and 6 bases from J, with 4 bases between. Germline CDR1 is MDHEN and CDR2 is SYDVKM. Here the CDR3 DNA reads TGTGCCAGCAGTTTAGGCGCTGAAGCTTTCTTT. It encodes CASSLGAEAFF.